These T cell receptor beta chains were read from a single sample in a study of spatial heterogeneity in lung cancer. A single record per CDR3 protein comes from TCRdb applying MiXCR to the 5' RACE reads. The sample lists some 10,000 distinct CDR3 sequences, roughly 6% occurring once. The sequencing used lung tumor tissue, collected at surgery. Every receptor here comes from a male donor with early-stage non-small cell lung cancer. Both conserved end residues are part of each CDR3. Fields, in order: D gene, J gene, V gene, clone size, CDR3 DNA, CDR3 protein. A D gene is named only where the DNA matches it firmly. The size entry is marked missing in some rows and otherwise reads once, few, many or a size class.

>-|TRBJ2-7|TRBV2|-
TGTGCCAGCGCCAGGCCCGGGCAGGTGCAGTACTTC
CASARPGQVQYF
>-|TRBJ2-1|TRBV11-2|many
TGTGCCAGCAGCCCCCCCGGGCAGTACAATGAGCAGTTCTTC
CASSPPGQYNEQFF
>TRBD2|TRBJ2-2|TRBV24-1|many
TGTGCCACCAGCGCTAGCGGGGGGGCCCGTGACGGGGAGCTGTTTTTT
CATSASGGARDGELFF
>-|TRBJ2-5|TRBV12-3/TRBV12-4|many
TGTGCCAGCAGCCCCGACACCCAGACCGCCATGGCCCAGTACTTC
CASSPDTQTAMAQYF
>TRBD1|TRBJ1-4|TRBV10-2|many
TGCGCCAGCAGTGAACAGGGGAAAACTAATGAAAAACTGTTTTTT
CASSEQGKTNEKLFF
>-|TRBJ1-1|TRBV24-1|many
TGTGCCACCAGTGATTCAAAGGGAGAAAGAGACACTGAAGCTTTCTTT
CATSDSKGERDTEAFF
>-|TRBJ2-5|TRBV5-6|-
TGTGCCAGCAGCTTACGCAGGGATGGACGAGAGACCCAGTACTTC
CASSLRRDGRETQYF
>-|TRBJ1-6|TRBV20-1|many
TGCAGTGCTAGAGATGTAACTAATTCACCCCTCCACTTT
CSARDVTNSPLHF
>-|TRBJ2-3|TRBV7-6|many
TGTGCCAGCAGCTGGACCAACACAGATACGCAGTATTTT
CASSWTNTDTQYF
>-|TRBJ1-5|TRBV5-1|many
TGCGCCAGCAGCGACGACGGATTTGGTCAGCCCCAGCATTTT
CASSDDGFGQPQHF
>TRBD1|TRBJ1-5|TRBV28|many
TGTGCCAGCAGTCTAGGCACGGGACAGGGGAACAATCAGCCCCAGCATTTT
CASSLGTGQGNNQPQHF
>-|TRBJ1-1|TRBV6-5|many
TGTGCCAGCAGTTACTCCTCGAACACTGAAGCTTTCTTT
CASSYSSNTEAFF
>TRBD1|TRBJ1-1|TRBV18|many
TGTGCCAGCTCAACCCGGACAGGATTGAACACTGAAGCTTTCTTT
CASSTRTGLNTEAFF
>-|TRBJ2-3|TRBV7-9|many
TGTGCCAGCAGCTTTGGTGCCGGTAGCACAGATACGCAGTATTTT
CASSFGAGSTDTQYF
>TRBD1|TRBJ1-6|TRBV12-3/TRBV12-4|medium-sized
TGTGCCAGCAGTTTGGGACAGGGACTAAATTCACCCCTCCACTTT
CASSLGQGLNSPLHF
>TRBD2|TRBJ2-3|TRBV5-6|many
TGTGCCAGCAGCTTAACCAGCGGGGCGTCTTACACGTCTTACACAGATACGCAGTATTTT
CASSLTSGASYTSYTDTQYF
>TRBD2|TRBJ2-3|TRBV19|once
TGTGCCAGTAGTACGGGGAGGGCCCCCACGGCAGATACGCAGTATTTT
CASSTGRAPTADTQYF
>TRBD1|TRBJ2-3|TRBV6-4|many
TGTGCCAGCAGTGACGGGACAGGGGGCACAGATACGCAGTATTTT
CASSDGTGGTDTQYF
>-|TRBJ1-6|TRBV20-1|medium-sized
TGCAGTGCTCGCACTGGGGGACACTATAATTCACCCCTCCACTTT
CSARTGGHYNSPLHF
>TRBD2|TRBJ2-3|TRBV20-1|many
TGCAGTGCCAGACTAGCGGGGGTCACAGATACGCAGTATTTT
CSARLAGVTDTQYF
>-|TRBJ2-2|TRBV28|few
TGTGCCAGCAGTTTACAAGGGCTGGACACCGGGGAGCTGTTTTTT
CASSLQGLDTGELFF
>-|TRBJ2-3|TRBV27|medium-sized
TGTGCCAGCAGTCCCAGGGGTGTTGGCACAGATACGCAGTATTTT
CASSPRGVGTDTQYF
>-|TRBJ1-2|TRBV28|many
TGTGCCAGCAGTCAACAGGGACTCGTAGAAGGCTACACCTTC
CASSQQGLVEGYTF
>TRBD1|TRBJ2-7|TRBV5-1|-
TGCGCCAGCAGCCTGGGGGACAGGGGTCGCCACGAGCAGTACTTC
CASSLGDRGRHEQYF
>TRBD2|TRBJ2-5|TRBV27|few
TGTGCCAGCAGGGGAGTCGTAGGGACTAGCGAGAATTTC
CASRGVVGTSENF
>TRBD1|TRBJ2-5|TRBV7-3|-
TGTGCCAGCAGCTCGGACAGGGAAGAGACCCAGTACTTC
CASSSDREETQYF
>-|TRBJ2-1|TRBV10-2|many
TGCGCCAGCAAGGACTTCTCTGAGCAGTTCTTC
CASKDFSEQFF
>-|TRBJ1-2|TRBV28|-
TGTGCCAGCAGTCCCCAAGCGGTTTCGGGCTACACCTTC
CASSPQAVSGYTF
>-|TRBJ1-2|TRBV19|many
TGTGCCAGTAGTATTAGGGGAGAGAGCTACACCTTC
CASSIRGESYTF
>-|TRBJ2-3|TRBV5-4|-
TGTGCCAGCAGCTTGGGCCCTAGCACAGATACGCAGTATTTT
CASSLGPSTDTQYF
>-|TRBJ1-6|TRBV5-6|many
TGTGCCAGCAGCCAGTCCCTCGGGCCACCCCTCCACTTT
CASSQSLGPPLHF